Below, 9 T cell receptor beta chains from the same sample are listed, as sequenced in a study of blood T cell repertoires in COVID-19. Generated by immunoSEQ multiplex PCR, the TCRdb table keeps only in-frame clones and is missing some. The profile shows tens of thousands of clones, around four fifths of them singletons. Material: peripheral blood. The receptors derive from a man of 80 years or more with acute or convalescent COVID-19.

The chain is built from TRBV30 and TRBJ2-1, with D possibly TRBD2 on 7 matching bases. The V gene's germline CDR1 is GTSNPN and CDR2 SVGIG (reference sequence). Trimming removed 4 bases from V and 5 bases from J, with 9 bases in between. The CDR3 is 12 residues long. CDR3 nucleotide sequence: TGTGCCTGGACCGGGGGGCACAATGAGCAGTTCTTC. As protein: CAWTGGHNEQFF.

This clone was recorded only once. The rearrangement links TRBV30 to TRBJ1-6; D call uncertain. The V and J ends lost 5 bases and 5 bases respectively, with 13 bases between them. CDR1 is GTSNPN and CDR2 is SVGIG in the germline V gene (reference sequence). This CDR3 is built from 14 residues. DNA of the CDR3: TGTGCCTGGGCCACTAACACGGATAATTCACCCCTCCACTTT. Its translation is CAWATNTDNSPLHF.

This chain links TRBV3-1 (or the pseudogene TRBV3-2) with TRBJ1-3; 11 bases line up with TRBD1. The trim removed 3 bases at V and 0 bases at J, leaving 7 bases unmatched. CDR1 is LGHDT and CDR2 is YNNKEL in the germline V gene (reference sequence). This CDR3 is built from 18 residues. Here the CDR3 reads CASSHLPGTGGSGNTIYF. CDR3 in DNA: TGTGCCAGCAGCCACCTCCCCGGGACAGGGGGCTCTGGAAACACCATATATTTT.

The chain uses TRBV7-2 and TRBJ2-1, with 8 bases fitting TRBD2. The CDR3 is made up of 16 amino acids. The trim removed 5 bases at V and 7 bases at J, leaving 13 bases unmatched. CDR1 SGHTA and CDR2 FQGNSA come from the germline V gene. The CDR3 spells CASSPFFGGALNEQFF. CDR3 bases: TGTGCCAGCAGCCCCTTCTTCGGGGGGGCGTTAAATGAGCAGTTCTTC.

The CDR3 reads CASSQDLSRGQADYGYTF. The DNA of the CDR3 is TGTGCCAGCAGCCAAGATTTGTCACGCGGGCAGGCGGACTATGGCTACACCTTC. The chain uses TRBV4-2 and TRBJ1-2, with D hard to call. Per the germline V gene, CDR1 is LGHNA and CDR2 is YNFKEQ. V lost 0 bases and J 3 bases, leaving 20 bases between the germline ends. CDR3 length equals 18 residues.

The V gene is TRBV27, the J gene TRBJ1-1, with D perhaps matching TRBD1 (5 bases). V was shortened by 0 bases and J by 4 bases, with 12 bases between the two germline ends. The CDR3 consists of 15 residues. Germline assignment: CDR1 MNHEY and CDR2 SMNVEV (reference sequence). CDR3 in DNA: TGTGCCAGCAGTTTATCGAAGGGACTAGTCACTGAAGCTTTCTTT. Amino acids: CASSLSKGLVTEAFF.

The V and J genes are TRBV5-4 and TRBJ2-1; 14 positions match TRBD2. V was pared by 4 bases and J by 5 bases, with 8 bases of the junction left unmatched. This CDR3 comprises 17 residues. CDR1 is SGHNT, CDR2 YYREEE, per germline (reference sequence). This CDR3 is CASSNGLAGGQHNEQFF. CDR3 DNA: TGTGCCAGCAGCAACGGACTAGCGGGGGGCCAACACAATGAGCAGTTCTTC.

This sequence joins TRBV19 and TRBJ1-5; D might be TRBD1 (5 bases). Germline-derived CDR1 and CDR2 are LNHDA and SQIVND (reference sequence). The CDR3 loop spans 14 amino acids. Trimming removed 6 bases at V and 4 bases at J, with 13 bases between. The CDR3 bases are TGTGCCAGTAGGGGGCCACTATTAAATCAGCCCCAGCATTTT. It codes for CASRGPLLNQPQHF.

V usage is TRBV6-5 and J usage is TRBJ1-4, with 11 bases that match TRBD1. The V gene's germline CDR1 is MNHEY and CDR2 SVGAGI. CDR3 size: 15 residues. The ends lost 6 bases at V and 1 base at J; junction bases unmatched: 1. The CDR3 nucleotides are TGTGCCAGCAGGGACAGGGGGCGAACTAATGAAAAACTGTTTTTT. This gives the protein CASRDRGRTNEKLFF.